This passage covers 23 T cell receptor beta chains from one sample sequenced in a study of T cells in Graves' hyperthyroidism and ophthalmopathy. Amplification yielded TCR beta CDR3 regions, with RNA transcripts as the source. HTBI primers were used for first-round RT-PCR of the TCR CDR3. TCRdb analysed the multiplex PCR reads with MiXCR anew, one entry per CDR3 protein. The sample carries about 250,000 distinct CDR3 sequences, 20% to 25% recorded once. Sequencing used blood. These receptors originate from a man between 25 and 39 years old with Graves' ophthalmopathy.

This clonotype has a handful of counts. The CDR3 DNA follows: TGTGCCAGCAATGGACAGGCCTTTGAAAAACTGTTTTTT. It encodes CASNGQAFEKLFF. The chain is built from TRBV6-1 and TRBJ1-4; 7 bases are a match to TRBD1. The CDR3 has 13 residues. The germline V gene has CDR1 MNHNS and CDR2 SASEGT. Losses at the gene ends were 7 bases for V and 7 bases for J; bases not matched to a gene: 6.

This clonotype was detected ten times or more. V is TRBV28 and J is TRBJ2-7; no definite D call. There are 11 residues in the CDR3. The germline gives CDR1 MDHEN, CDR2 SYDVKM. Trimming removed 3 bases from V and 3 bases from J, with 3 bases in between. The DNA of the CDR3 is TGTGCCAGCAGTTTTCTCTACGAGCAGTACTTC. Protein: CASSFLYEQYF.

There are many counts of this clonotype. V usage is TRBV28 and J usage is TRBJ2-3; 9 bases fit TRBD2. The length of the CDR3 is 15 residues. The germline gives CDR1 MDHEN, CDR2 SYDVKM. V shed 6 bases, J shed 0 bases, and the junction held 4 bases outside the gene matches. The CDR3 DNA sequence: TGTGCCAGCAGGACTAGCGGAACTAGCACAGATACGCAGTATTTT. Translation gives CASRTSGTSTDTQYF.

To note about this clonotype: Given a much more abundant clone one base away, this may be a read error. The chain uses TRBV11-3 and TRBJ2-4; D may be TRBD1 or TRBD2 (5 bases each). In germline, CDR1 is SGHNT, CDR2 YENEEA. This CDR3 is built from 16 residues. This CDR3 reads CASSPTGNLAKNIQHF. CDR3 DNA: TGTGCCAGCAGCCCAACAGGAAATCTAGCCAAAAACATTCAGCACTTC. Drawing the rest from reference TRBV11-3 and TRBJ2-4, the complete variable domain is EAGVVQSPRYKIIEKKQPVAFWCNPISGHNTLYWYLQNLGQGPELLIRYENEEAVDDSQLPKDRFSAERLKGVDSTLKIQPAELGDSAVYLCASSPTGNLAKNIQHFGAGTRLSVL.

This clonotype was counted a few times. V gene TRBV20-1 combines with J gene TRBJ2-4; TRBD1 might be the D (5 bases). V lost 6 bases and J 0 bases, leaving 12 bases between the germline ends. This CDR3 contains 14 residues. In germline, CDR1 is DFQATT, CDR2 SNEGSKA (reference sequence). DNA for the CDR3: TGCAGTGCACCCGACAGACTAGCCAAAAACATTCAGTACTTC. It codes for CSAPDRLAKNIQYF.

This CDR3 is CASSNPRASERTGELFF. The CDR3 DNA reads TGTGCCAGCAGCAACCCCCGGGCTAGCGAGCGAACCGGGGAGCTGTTTTTT. The V gene is TRBV7-9, the J gene TRBJ2-2, with TRBD2 as a possible D gene (6 bases). Per germline, CDR1 SEHNR and CDR2 FQNEAQ (reference sequence). The V and J ends lost 5 bases and 5 bases respectively, with 21 bases between them. The CDR3 covers 17 residues.

Only a few counts were recorded for this clonotype. This sequence joins TRBV4-2 and TRBJ2-2; tentative D call: TRBD2 (6 bases). The CDR3 length is 12 residues. The germline V and J ends were trimmed by 5 bases and 6 bases, with 7 bases remaining between them. From germline, CDR1 is LGHNA and CDR2 YNFKEQ. The CDR3 protein is CASSTGAGELFF. In DNA, the CDR3 is TGTGCCAGCAGCACGGGAGCCGGGGAGCTGTTTTTT.

This clonotype came up many times. The genes are TRBV11-2 and TRBJ2-7, with D possibly matching TRBD2 (6 bases). Per the germline V gene, CDR1 is SGHAT and CDR2 is FQNNGV. V lost 1 base and J 0 bases, leaving 19 bases between the germline ends. CDR3 length equals 18 residues. The CDR3 sequence: CASSLVELSGLSSYEQYF. The DNA for the CDR3 is TGTGCCAGCAGCTTAGTCGAGTTATCGGGACTTAGCTCCTACGAGCAGTACTTC.

The sample holds a few counts of this clonotype. This chain joins TRBV7-3 and TRBJ1-5; D is undetermined. Germline CDR1 SGHTA, CDR2 FQGTGA. V was clipped by 5 bases and J by 5 bases, with 10 bases between them. CDR3 size: 13 residues. In nucleotides, the CDR3 is TGTGCCAGCAGCATACACAGAGATCAGCCCCAGCATTTT. Its translation: CASSIHRDQPQHF.

This clonotype was recorded many times. V usage is TRBV30 and J usage is TRBJ1-6; D unresolved. The V end was cut by 4 bases, the J end by 4 bases, with 11 bases between. Germline CDR1 and CDR2: GTSNPN and SVGIG (reference sequence). The length of the CDR3 is 14 residues. The CDR3 reads CAWTLARYNSPLHF. CDR3 DNA: TGTGCCTGGACTCTCGCCAGATATAATTCACCCCTCCACTTT.

This clonotype was seen a few times. V gene TRBV5-4 combines with J gene TRBJ2-3; 11 bases align to TRBD1. The CDR3 is 18 residues long. V was pared by 3 bases and J by 0 bases, with 9 bases of the junction left unmatched. CDR1 is SGHNT, CDR2 YYREEE, per germline (reference sequence). CDR3 amino acids: CASSWRTGGGPSTDTQYF. The CDR3 DNA sequence: TGTGCCAGCAGCTGGAGGACAGGGGGCGGCCCTAGCACAGATACGCAGTATTTT.

The chain couples TRBV19 to TRBJ2-2, with D uncertain. The CDR3 length is 14 residues. Germline V lookup: CDR1 LNHDA, CDR2 SQIVND (reference sequence). Trimming shortened V by 1 base and J by 4 bases, and 7 bases separated the two germline ends. The chain's CDR3 is CASSIGGSTGELFF. The CDR3 DNA sequence: TGTGCCAGTAGTATAGGGGGTAGCACCGGGGAGCTGTTTTTT.

The chain carries TRBV3-1 and TRBJ2-3; perhaps TRBD2 as D (5 bases). Germline CDR1 and CDR2: LGHDT and YNNKEL (reference sequence). CDR3 length: 13 residues. V lost 6 bases and J 3 bases, leaving 10 bases between the germline ends. The CDR3 nucleotides read TGTGCCAGCAGTTCCGGGAAGACAGATACGCAGTATTTT. It is translated as CASSSGKTDTQYF.

The CDR3 region is CAWSVSGYNEQFF. The CDR3 region has the DNA TGTGCCTGGAGTGTAAGCGGGTACAATGAGCAGTTCTTC. This sequence joins TRBV30 and TRBJ2-1; tentative D call: TRBD2 (6 bases). The CDR3 extends over 13 amino acids. The V end lost 0 bases, the J end lost 4 bases, and 7 bases lay between the germline ends. From germline, CDR1 is GTSNPN and CDR2 SVGIG (reference sequence). The whole variable domain, filled in from reference TRBV30 and TRBJ2-1, reads SQTIHQWPATLVQPVGSPLSLECTVEGTSNPNLYWYRQAAGRGLQLLFYSVGIGQISSEVPQNLSASRPQDRQFILSSKKLLLSDSGFYLCAWSVSGYNEQFFGPGTRLTVL.

This clonotype was observed a few times. This may be a read error: a much more frequent sequence differs by one nucleotide. The V and J genes are TRBV11-3 and TRBJ1-1; no clear D. Germline CDR1 reads SGHNT; CDR2 reads YENEEA. The length of the CDR3 is 14 residues. The CDR3 nucleotides are TGTGCCAGCCGCCACAAGGGCCCGAACACTGAAGCTTCCTTT. It specifies CASRHKGPNTEASF.

This clonotype occurred a few times. The chain carries TRBV20-1 and TRBJ2-1; tentatively, D is TRBD1 or TRBD2 (5 bases each). This CDR3 region has 13 residues. The V and J ends lost 0 bases and 6 bases respectively, with 9 bases between them. Germline values: CDR1 DFQATT, CDR2 SNEGSKA (reference sequence). The chain's CDR3 is CSARDMGVNEQFF. The CDR3, as DNA: TGCAGTGCTAGAGATATGGGGGTCAATGAGCAGTTCTTC.

The sample holds a few counts of this clonotype. The V call is TRBV20-1, the J call TRBJ2-7, with a tentative D call TRBD1 (6 bases). Germline V gives CDR1 DFQATT, CDR2 SNEGSKA (reference sequence). The CDR3 spans 11 residues. Trimming stripped 6 bases from V and 6 bases from J, with 12 bases between. The CDR3 reads CSAQGTVEQYF. For the CDR3, the DNA is TGCAGTGCACAGGGAACTGTCGAGCAGTACTTC.

This clonotype came up many times. The chain carries TRBV30 and TRBJ1-1, with 7 bases that match TRBD1. V was pared by 7 bases and J by 3 bases, with 5 bases of the junction left unmatched. The germline V gene encodes CDR1 GTSNPN and CDR2 SVGIG (reference sequence). This CDR3 is 12 amino acids long. DNA of the CDR3: TGTGCCTACATGACAGGGTACACTGAAGCTTTCTTT. It is translated as CAYMTGYTEAFF. The complete variable domain, with remaining parts taken from reference TRBV30 and TRBJ1-1, reads SQTIHQWPATLVQPVGSPLSLECTVEGTSNPNLYWYRQAAGRGLQLLFYSVGIGQISSEVPQNLSASRPQDRQFILSSKKLLLSDSGFYLCAYMTGYTEAFFGQGTRLTVV.

V usage is TRBV27 and J usage is TRBJ1-1; D might be TRBD1 (5 bases). This CDR3 has 14 residues. Germline loops: CDR1 MNHEY, CDR2 SMNVEV (reference sequence). V was pared by 6 bases and J by 1 base, with 12 bases between. The CDR3 here is CASRGVEGNTEAFF. The CDR3 DNA reads as TGTGCCAGCAGGGGGGTAGAGGGGAACACTGAAGCTTTCTTT.

This clonotype showed up just a few times. The junction shows a germline mismatch at one end, possibly a read error. The chain recombines TRBV6-1 with TRBJ2-3; a weak D match, TRBD2 (5 bases). Germline V gene lookup returns CDR1 MNHNS and CDR2 SASEGT. The CDR3 extends over 15 amino acids. Written as DNA, the CDR3 is TGTGCCAGCAGTGAGGAGCGGTTTAGCACAGACACGCAGTATTTT. Its protein product is CASSEERFSTDTQYF.

This clonotype was seen only a few times. The CDR3 DNA reads as TGCAGTGCTAGTTTTCAGGGGGTCAATCAGCCCCAGCATTTT. This sequence encodes CSASFQGVNQPQHF. The rearrangement joins TRBV20-1 to TRBJ1-5, with TRBD1 matching over 7 bases. Trimming removed 3 bases from V and 3 bases from J; junction bases left unmatched: 5. In germline, CDR1 is DFQATT, CDR2 SNEGSKA (reference sequence). The CDR3 is made up of 14 amino acids.

This clonotype appeared many times. J is TRBJ2-7 and V is TRBV13, with 9 bases aligning to TRBD1. CDR1 is PRHDT and CDR2 is FYEKMQ in the germline V gene (reference sequence). After removal of 3 bases from V and 1 base from J, the junction contained 4 bases not matched to a gene. The CDR3 runs 15 residues. This CDR3 is CASSLGQGVSYEQYF. The CDR3 coding sequence is TGTGCCAGCAGCTTGGGACAGGGAGTTTCCTACGAGCAGTACTTC.

This clonotype was picked up many times. The J gene is TRBJ1-2, the V gene TRBV5-1; the match to TRBD1 covers 7 bases. Germline CDR1 and CDR2: SGHRS and YFSETQ. The CDR3 has 14 residues. V gave up 4 bases and J gave up 2 bases; unmatched junction bases: 5. CDR3 amino acids: CASSEGQPNYGYTF. The CDR3 DNA follows: TGCGCCAGCAGCGAGGGACAGCCCAACTATGGCTACACCTTC. The complete variable domain, with remaining parts taken from reference TRBV5-1 and TRBJ1-2, reads KAGVTQTPRYLIKTRGQQVTLSCSPISGHRSVSWYQQTPGQGLQFLFEYFSETQRNKGNFPGRFSGRQFSNSRSEMNVSTLELGDSALYLCASSEGQPNYGYTFGSGTRLTVV.